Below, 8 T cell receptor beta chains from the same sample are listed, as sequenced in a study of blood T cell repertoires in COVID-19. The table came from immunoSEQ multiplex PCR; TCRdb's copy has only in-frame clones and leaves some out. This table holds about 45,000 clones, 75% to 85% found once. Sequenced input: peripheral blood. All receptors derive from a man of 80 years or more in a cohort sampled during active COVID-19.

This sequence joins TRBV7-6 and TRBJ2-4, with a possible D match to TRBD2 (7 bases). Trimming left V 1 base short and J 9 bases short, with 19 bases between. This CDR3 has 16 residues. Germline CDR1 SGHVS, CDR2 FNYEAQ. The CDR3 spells CASSLDLQGSGGIQYF. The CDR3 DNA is TGTGCCAGCAGCTTAGACCTCCAGGGGTCGGGGGGCATTCAGTACTTC.

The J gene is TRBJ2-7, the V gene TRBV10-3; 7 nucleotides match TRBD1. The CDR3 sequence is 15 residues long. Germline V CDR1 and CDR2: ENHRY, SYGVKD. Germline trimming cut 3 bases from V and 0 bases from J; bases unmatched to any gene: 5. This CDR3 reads CAISDEGQHSYEQYF. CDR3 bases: TGTGCCATCAGTGATGAGGGACAGCACTCCTACGAGCAGTACTTC.

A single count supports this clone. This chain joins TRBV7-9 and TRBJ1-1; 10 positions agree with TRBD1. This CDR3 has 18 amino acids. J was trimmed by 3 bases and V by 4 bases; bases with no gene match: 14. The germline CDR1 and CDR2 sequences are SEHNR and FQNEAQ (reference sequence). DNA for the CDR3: TGTGCCAGCAGCTCCCCGGACAGGGGGATAGGTTGGGACACTGAAGCTTTCTTT. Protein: CASSSPDRGIGWDTEAFF.

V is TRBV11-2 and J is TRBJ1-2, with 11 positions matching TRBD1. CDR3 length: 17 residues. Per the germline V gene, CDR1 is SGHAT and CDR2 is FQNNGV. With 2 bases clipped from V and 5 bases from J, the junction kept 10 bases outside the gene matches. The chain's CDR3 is CASSLRMSGQGVYGYTF. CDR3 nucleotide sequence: TGTGCCAGCAGCTTAAGAATGTCGGGACAGGGGGTTTATGGCTACACCTTC.

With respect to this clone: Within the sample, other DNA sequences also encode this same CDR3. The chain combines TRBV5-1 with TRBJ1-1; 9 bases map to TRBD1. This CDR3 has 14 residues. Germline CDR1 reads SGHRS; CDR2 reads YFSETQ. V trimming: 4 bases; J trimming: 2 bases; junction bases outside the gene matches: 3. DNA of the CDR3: TGCGCCAGCAGCCTCACAGGGGGCAACACTGAAGCTTTCTTT. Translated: CASSLTGGNTEAFF. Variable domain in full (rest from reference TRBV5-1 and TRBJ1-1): KAGVTQTPRYLIKTRGQQVTLSCSPISGHRSVSWYQQTPGQGLQFLFEYFSETQRNKGNFPGRFSGRQFSNSRSEMNVSTLELGDSALYLCASSLTGGNTEAFFGQGTRLTVV.

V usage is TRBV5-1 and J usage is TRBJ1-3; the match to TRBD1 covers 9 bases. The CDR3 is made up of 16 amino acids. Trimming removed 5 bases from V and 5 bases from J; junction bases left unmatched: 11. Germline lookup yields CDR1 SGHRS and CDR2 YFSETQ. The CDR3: CASRPASGTGRNTIYF. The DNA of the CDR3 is TGCGCCAGCAGACCTGCCTCCGGGACAGGGAGAAACACCATATATTTT.

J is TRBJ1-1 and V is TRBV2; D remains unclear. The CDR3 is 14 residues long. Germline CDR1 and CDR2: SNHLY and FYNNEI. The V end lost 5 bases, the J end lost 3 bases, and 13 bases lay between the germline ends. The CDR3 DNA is TGTGCCAGCAGTAAGACTCTGATTTACACTGAAGCTTTCTTT. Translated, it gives CASSKTLIYTEAFF.

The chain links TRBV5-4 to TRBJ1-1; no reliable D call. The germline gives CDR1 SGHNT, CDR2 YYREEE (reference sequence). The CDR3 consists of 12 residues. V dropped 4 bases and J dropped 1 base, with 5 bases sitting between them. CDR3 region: CASSGRNTEAFF. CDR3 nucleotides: TGTGCCAGCAGCGGGAGGAACACTGAAGCTTTCTTT. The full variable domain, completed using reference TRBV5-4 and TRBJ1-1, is ETGVTQSPTHLIKTRGQQVTLRCSSQSGHNTVSWYQQALGQGPQFIFQYYREEENGRGNFPPRFSGLQFPNYSSELNVNALELDDSALYLCASSGRNTEAFFGQGTRLTVV.